This paragraph reports one T cell receptor beta chain. The sample is drawn from a study of shared clonotypes between healthy human individuals. CDR1 SGHNT and CDR2 YYREEE come from the germline V gene (reference sequence). V was shortened by 4 bases and J by 7 bases, with 15 bases between the two germline ends. This CDR3 spans 13 amino acids. Only in-frame clones appear in the TCRdb table, and some are missing; sequencing was by immunoSEQ multiplex PCR. The sample has 2 million to 2.5 million clones, over 90% seen once; the top ten hold 0.3% to 0.4%. The sequencing sample was made of naive CD4+ T cells from PBMCs. Subset meaning: CD45RA+ positively selected. The TCR sequence derives from a man aged 18 to 35 in good health. Some clones in this sample may be carry-over from other donors' samples. The V gene is TRBV5-4, the J gene TRBJ2-7, with D possibly being TRBD1 (5 bases). In nucleotides, the CDR3 is TGTGCCAGCAGCCCCCAGGGTAGTTGGGAGCAGTACTTC. This gives the protein CASSPQGSWEQYF. The whole variable domain, remainder taken from reference TRBV5-4 and TRBJ2-7, is ETGVTQSPTHLIKTRGQQVTLRCSSQSGHNTVSWYQQALGQGPQFIFQYYREEENGRGNFPPRFSGLQFPNYSSELNVNALELDDSALYLCASSPQGSWEQYFGPGTRLTVT.